The rows below give T cell receptor beta chains drawn from one sample of a study of type 1 regulatory T cells. These TCRs' antigens remain unknown. TCRdb re-called the reads with MiXCR, one entry per CDR3 protein. The sample lists more than 60,000 distinct CDR3 sequences, roughly 50% occurring once. Sequences were obtained from cultured non-Tr1 T cells, either the whole culture or a sorted T cell fraction (not recorded which). The receptors here all came from a human donor in good health. The CDR3 runs from the conserved cysteine through the conserved F or W. A D gene is named only where the DNA matches it firmly. Expanded clones are given a class, and other clones once, few, many or no size at all.

abundance	d_gene	v_gene	j_gene	CDR3aa	CDR3nt
NA	NA	TRBV27	TRBJ2-4	CASSLLGAGGKNIQYF	TGTGCCAGCAGTTTATTGGGGGCTGGGGGCAAAAACATTCAGTACTTC
NA	TRBD2	TRBV7-9	TRBJ2-5	CASSGSGRGETQYF	TGTGCCAGCAGCGGATCCGGGAGGGGGGAGACCCAGTACTTC
NA	TRBD1	TRBV20-1	TRBJ1-5	CSAKKTGSNQPQHF	TGCAGTGCTAAAAAGACAGGGAGCAATCAGCCCCAGCATTTT
many	NA	TRBV5-1	TRBJ2-2	CASSLEGLNTGELFF	TGCGCCAGCAGCTTGGAGGGTCTTAACACCGGGGAGCTGTTTTTT
few	NA	TRBV2	TRBJ1-2	CASSEEGRAYGYTF	TGTGCCAGCAGTGAAGAGGGAAGGGCTTATGGCTACACCTTC
NA	TRBD2	TRBV10-2	TRBJ2-7	CASSPRLAGDRYEQYF	TGCGCCAGCAGTCCCAGACTAGCGGGGGATCGATACGAGCAGTACTTC
NA	NA	TRBV12-3/TRBV12-4	TRBJ2-1	CALQKPPLAANEQFF	TGTGCCCTCCAGAAGCCCCCACTAGCAGCCAATGAGCAGTTCTTC
NA	TRBD1	TRBV12-3/TRBV12-4	TRBJ1-1	CASSTTGGITEAFF	TGTGCCAGCAGTACAACAGGGGGCATAACTGAAGCTTTCTTT
NA	NA	TRBV5-1	TRBJ2-5	CASSRDAQQTQYF	TGCGCCAGCAGCCGTGACGCCCAACAGACCCAGTACTTC
many	TRBD1	TRBV20-1	TRBJ2-1	CSATDRQGRYNEQFF	TGCAGTGCCACGGACCGACAGGGGCGTTACAATGAGCAGTTCTTC
NA	NA	TRBV19	TRBJ1-2	CASSIFGFLAGGYTF	TGTGCCAGTAGTATATTTGGATTTCTTGCGGGGGGCTACACCTTC
few	NA	TRBV7-2	TRBJ1-6	CASSKRGGTTARSPLHF	TGTGCCAGCAGCAAGAGGGGGGGGACAACGGCCCGTTCACCCCTCCACTTT
NA	NA	TRBV30	TRBJ2-2	CAWSVFDTGELFF	TGTGCCTGGAGTGTGTTCGACACCGGGGAGCTGTTTTTT
once	NA	TRBV4-1	TRBJ1-5	CASSQDGLTGSRSNQPQHF	TGCGCCAGCAGCCAAGATGGATTAACAGGGTCTAGGAGCAATCAGCCCCAGCATTTT
few	NA	TRBV2	TRBJ2-3	CASRLADTQYF	TGTGCCAGCAGACTAGCCGATACGCAGTATTTT
NA	TRBD1	TRBV28	TRBJ2-1	CASSLGTGTYNEQFF	TGTGCCAGCAGTTTAGGGACAGGGACCTACAATGAGCAGTTCTTC
NA	TRBD1	TRBV7-2	TRBJ1-3	CASRETGGVPGNTIYF	TGTGCCAGCAGGGAAACAGGGGGCGTCCCTGGAAACACCATATATTTT
few	NA	TRBV20-1	TRBJ1-1	CSASRTKTEAFF	TGCAGTGCAAGCAGAACTAAGACTGAAGCTTTCTTT
once	TRBD1	TRBV20-1	TRBJ2-7	CSAGDGDRGYEQYF	TGCAGTGCCGGCGATGGGGACAGGGGCTACGAGCAGTACTTC
NA	NA	TRBV12-3/TRBV12-4	TRBJ2-7	CASSPLSALSYEQYF	TGTGCCAGCAGTCCCCTTAGCGCCCTCTCCTACGAGCAGTACTTC